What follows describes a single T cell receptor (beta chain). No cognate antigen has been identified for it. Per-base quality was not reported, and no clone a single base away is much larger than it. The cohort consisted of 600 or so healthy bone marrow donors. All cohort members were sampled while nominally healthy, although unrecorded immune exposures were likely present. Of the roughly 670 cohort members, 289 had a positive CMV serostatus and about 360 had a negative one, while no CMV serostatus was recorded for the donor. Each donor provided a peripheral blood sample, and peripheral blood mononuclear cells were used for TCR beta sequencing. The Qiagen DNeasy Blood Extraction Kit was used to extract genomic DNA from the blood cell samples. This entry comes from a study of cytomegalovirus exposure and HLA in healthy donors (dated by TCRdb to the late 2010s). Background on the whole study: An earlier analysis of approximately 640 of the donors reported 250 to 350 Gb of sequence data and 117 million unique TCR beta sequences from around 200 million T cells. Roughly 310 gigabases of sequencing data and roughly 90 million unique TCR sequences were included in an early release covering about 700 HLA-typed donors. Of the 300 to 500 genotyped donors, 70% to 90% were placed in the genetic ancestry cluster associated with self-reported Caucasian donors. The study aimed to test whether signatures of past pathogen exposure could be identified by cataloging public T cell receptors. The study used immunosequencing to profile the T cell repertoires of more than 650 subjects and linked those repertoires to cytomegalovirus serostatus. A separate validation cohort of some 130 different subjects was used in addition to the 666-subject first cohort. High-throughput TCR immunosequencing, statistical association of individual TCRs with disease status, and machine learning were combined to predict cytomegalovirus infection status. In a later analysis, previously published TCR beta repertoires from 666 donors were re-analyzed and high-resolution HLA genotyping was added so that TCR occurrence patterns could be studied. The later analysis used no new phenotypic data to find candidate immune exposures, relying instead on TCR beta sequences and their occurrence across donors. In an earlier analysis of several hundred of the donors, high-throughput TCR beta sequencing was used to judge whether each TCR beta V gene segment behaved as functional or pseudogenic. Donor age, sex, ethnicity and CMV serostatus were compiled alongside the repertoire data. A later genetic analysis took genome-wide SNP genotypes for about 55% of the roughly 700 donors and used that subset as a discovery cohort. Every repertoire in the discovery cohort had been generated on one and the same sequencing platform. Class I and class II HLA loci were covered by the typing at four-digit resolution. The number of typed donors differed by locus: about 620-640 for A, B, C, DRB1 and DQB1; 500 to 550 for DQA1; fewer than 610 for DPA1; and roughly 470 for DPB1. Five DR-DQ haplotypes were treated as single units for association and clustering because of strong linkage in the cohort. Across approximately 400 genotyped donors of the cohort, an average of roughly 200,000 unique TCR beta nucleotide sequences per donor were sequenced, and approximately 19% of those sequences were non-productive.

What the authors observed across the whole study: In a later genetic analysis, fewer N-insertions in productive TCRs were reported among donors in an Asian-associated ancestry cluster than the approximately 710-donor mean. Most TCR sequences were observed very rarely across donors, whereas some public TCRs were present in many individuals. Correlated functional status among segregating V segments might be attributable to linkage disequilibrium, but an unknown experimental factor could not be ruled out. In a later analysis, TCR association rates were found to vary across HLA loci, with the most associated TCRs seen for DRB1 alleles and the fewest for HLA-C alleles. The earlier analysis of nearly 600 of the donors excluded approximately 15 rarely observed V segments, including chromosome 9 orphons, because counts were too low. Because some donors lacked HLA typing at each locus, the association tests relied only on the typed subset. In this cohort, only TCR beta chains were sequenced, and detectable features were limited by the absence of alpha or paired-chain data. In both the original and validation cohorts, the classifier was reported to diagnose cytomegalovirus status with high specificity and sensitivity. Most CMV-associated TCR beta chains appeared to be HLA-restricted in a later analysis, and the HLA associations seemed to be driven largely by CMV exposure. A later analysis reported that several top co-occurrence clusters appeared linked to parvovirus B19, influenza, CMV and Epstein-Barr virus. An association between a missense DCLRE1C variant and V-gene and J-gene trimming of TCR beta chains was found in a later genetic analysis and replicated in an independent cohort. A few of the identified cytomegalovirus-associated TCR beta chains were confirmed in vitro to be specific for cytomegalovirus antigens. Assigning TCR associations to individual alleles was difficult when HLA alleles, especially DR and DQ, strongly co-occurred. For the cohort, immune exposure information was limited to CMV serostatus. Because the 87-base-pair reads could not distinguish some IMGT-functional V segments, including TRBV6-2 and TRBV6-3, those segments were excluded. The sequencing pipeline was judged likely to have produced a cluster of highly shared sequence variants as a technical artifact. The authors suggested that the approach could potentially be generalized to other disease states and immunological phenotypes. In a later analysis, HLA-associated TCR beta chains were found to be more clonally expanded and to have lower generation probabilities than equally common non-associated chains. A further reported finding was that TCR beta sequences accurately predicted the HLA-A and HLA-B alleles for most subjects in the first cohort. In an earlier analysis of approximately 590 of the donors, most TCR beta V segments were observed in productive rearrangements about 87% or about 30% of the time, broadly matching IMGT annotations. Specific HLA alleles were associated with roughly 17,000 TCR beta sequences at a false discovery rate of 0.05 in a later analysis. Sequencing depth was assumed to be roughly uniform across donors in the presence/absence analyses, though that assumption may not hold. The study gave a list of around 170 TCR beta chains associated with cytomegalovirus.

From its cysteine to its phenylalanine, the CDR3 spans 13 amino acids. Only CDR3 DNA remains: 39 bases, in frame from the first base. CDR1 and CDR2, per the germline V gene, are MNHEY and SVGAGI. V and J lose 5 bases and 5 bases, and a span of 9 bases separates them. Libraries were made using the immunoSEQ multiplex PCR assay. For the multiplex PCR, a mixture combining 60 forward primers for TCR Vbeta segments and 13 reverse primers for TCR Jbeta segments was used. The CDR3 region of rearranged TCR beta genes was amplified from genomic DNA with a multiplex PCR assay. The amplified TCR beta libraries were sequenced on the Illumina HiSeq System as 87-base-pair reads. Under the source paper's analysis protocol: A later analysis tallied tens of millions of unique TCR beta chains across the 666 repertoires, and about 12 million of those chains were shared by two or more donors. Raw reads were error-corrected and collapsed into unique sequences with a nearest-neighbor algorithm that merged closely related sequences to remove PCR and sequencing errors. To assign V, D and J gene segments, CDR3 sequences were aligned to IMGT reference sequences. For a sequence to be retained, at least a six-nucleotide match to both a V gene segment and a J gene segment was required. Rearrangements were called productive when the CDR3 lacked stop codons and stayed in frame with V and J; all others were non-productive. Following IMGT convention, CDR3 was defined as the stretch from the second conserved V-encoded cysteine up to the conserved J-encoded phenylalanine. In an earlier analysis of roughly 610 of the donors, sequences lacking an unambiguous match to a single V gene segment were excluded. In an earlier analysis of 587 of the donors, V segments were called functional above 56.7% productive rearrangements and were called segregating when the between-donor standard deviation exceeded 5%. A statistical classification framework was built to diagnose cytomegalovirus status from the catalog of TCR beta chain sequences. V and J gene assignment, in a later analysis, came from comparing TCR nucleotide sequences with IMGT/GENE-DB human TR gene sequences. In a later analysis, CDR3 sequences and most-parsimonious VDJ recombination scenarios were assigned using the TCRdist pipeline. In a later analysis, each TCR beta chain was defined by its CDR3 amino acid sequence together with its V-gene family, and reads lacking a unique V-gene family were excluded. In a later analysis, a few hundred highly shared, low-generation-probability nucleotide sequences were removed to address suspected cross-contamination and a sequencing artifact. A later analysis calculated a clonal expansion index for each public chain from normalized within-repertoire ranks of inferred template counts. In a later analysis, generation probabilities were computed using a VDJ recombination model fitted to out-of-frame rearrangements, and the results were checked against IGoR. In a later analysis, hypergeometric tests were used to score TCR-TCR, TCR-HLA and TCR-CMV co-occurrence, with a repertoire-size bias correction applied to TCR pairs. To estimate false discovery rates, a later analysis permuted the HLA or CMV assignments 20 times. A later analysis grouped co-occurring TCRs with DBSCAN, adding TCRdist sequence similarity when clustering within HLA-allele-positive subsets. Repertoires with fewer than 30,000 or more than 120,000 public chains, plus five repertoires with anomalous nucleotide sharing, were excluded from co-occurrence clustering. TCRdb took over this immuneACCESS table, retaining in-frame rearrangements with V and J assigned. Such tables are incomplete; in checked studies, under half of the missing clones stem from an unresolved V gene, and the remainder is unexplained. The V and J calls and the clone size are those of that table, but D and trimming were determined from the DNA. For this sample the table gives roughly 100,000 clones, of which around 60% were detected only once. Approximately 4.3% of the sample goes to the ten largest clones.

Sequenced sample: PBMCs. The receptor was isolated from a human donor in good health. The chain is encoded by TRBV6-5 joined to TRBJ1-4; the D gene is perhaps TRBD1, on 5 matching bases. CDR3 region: CASSRDRNEKLFF. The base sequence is TGTGCCAGCAGTCGCGACAGAAATGAAAAACTGTTTTTT.